Below, one TCR beta chain is given with its context. What it recognizes is unknown. The V end was cut by 5 bases, the J end by 5 bases, with 12 bases between. The CDR3 extends over 13 amino acids. Germline V gene sequence: CDR1 SGHVS, CDR2 FNYEAQ. These data originate in a study of T-cell reconstitution after alpha-beta-depleted transplantation in children. Study-wide results and limits: By about two months after transplant, alpha-beta T cells reportedly arose from several hundred graft clones that had expanded.

The authors prepared the TCRbeta library with unique molecular identifiers. TCRdb processed the PCR reads anew with MiXCR; each CDR3 protein has one entry. Here the sample spans approximately 97,000 distinct CDR3 sequences, 7% to 8% being singletons. Sample: PBMCs, taken before TCRalphabeta/CD19-depleted stem cell transplant. The sequence was collected from a boy between 2 and 15 years old with acute lymphoblastic leukemia, due to receive a stem cell transplant. The chain employs TRBV7-6 and TRBJ1-2; D unclear. CDR3 nucleotides: TGTGCCAGCAGCCCCGACCGAACTTATGGCTACACCTTC. This codes for CASSPDRTYGYTF.